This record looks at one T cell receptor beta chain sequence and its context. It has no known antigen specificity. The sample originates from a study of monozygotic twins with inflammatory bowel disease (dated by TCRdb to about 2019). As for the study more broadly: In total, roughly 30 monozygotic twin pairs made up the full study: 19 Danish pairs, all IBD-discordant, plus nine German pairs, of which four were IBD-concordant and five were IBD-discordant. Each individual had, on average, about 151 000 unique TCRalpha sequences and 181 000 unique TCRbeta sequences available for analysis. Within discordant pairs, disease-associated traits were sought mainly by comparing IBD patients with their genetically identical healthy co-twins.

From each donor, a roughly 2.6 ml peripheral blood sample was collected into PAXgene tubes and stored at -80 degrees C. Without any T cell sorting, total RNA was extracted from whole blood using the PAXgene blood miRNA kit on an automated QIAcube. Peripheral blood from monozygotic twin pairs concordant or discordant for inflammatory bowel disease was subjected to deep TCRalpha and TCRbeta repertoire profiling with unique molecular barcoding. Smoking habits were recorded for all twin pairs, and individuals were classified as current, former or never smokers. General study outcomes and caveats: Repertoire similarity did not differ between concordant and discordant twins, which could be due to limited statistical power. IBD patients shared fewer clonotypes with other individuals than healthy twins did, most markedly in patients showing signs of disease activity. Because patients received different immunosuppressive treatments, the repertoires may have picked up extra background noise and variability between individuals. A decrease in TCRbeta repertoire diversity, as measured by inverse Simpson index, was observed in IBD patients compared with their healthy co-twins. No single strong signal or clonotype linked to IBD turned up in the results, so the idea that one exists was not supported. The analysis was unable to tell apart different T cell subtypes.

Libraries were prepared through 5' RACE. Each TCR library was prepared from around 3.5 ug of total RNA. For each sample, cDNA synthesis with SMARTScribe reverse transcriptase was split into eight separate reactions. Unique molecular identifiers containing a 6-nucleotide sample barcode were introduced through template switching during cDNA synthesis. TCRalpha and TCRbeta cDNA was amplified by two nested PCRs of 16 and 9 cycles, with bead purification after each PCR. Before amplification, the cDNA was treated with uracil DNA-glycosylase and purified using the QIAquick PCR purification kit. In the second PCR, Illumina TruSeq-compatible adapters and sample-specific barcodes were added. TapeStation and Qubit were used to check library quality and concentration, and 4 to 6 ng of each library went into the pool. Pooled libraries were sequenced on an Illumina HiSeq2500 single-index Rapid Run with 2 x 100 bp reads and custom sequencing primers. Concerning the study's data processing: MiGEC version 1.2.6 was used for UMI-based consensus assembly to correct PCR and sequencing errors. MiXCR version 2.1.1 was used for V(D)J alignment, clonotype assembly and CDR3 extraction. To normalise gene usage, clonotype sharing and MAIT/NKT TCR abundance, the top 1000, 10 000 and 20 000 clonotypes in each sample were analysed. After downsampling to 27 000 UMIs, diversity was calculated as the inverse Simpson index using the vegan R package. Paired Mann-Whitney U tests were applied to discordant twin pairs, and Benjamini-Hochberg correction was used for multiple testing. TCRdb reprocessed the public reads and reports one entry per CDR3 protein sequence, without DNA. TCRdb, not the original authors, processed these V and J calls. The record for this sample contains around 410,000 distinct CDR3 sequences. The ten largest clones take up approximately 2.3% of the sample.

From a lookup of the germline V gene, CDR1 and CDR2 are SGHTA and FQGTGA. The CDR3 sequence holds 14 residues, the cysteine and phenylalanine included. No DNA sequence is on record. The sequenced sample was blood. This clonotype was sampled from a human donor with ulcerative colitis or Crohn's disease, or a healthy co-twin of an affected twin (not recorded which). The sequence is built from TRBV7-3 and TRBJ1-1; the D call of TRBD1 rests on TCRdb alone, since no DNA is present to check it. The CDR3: CASSYGAGNTEAFF.